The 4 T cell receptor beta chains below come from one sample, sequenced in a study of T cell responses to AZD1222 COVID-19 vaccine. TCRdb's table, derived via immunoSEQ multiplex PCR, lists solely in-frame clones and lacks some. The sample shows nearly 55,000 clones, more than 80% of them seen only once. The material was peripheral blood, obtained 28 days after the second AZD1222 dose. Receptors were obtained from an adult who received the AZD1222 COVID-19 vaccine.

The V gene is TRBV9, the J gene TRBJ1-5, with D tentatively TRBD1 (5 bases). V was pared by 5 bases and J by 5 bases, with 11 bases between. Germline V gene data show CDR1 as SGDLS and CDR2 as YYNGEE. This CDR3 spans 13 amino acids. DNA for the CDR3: TGTGCCAGCAGTGGGACGGCGGATCAGCCCCAGCATTTT. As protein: CASSGTADQPQHF.

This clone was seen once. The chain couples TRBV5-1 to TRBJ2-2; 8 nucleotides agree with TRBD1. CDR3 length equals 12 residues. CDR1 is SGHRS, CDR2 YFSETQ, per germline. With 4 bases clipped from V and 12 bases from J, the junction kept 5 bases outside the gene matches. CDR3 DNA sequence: TGCGCCAGCAGCCAGGACAGGGATAAGCTGTTTTTT. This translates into CASSQDRDKLFF.

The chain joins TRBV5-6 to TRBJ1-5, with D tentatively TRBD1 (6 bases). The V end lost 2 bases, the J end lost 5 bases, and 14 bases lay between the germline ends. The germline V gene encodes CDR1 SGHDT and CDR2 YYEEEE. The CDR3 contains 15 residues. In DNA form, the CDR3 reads TGTGCCAGCAGCTTTGGTGGACCAGGGGATCAGCCCCAGCATTTT. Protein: CASSFGGPGDQPQHF.

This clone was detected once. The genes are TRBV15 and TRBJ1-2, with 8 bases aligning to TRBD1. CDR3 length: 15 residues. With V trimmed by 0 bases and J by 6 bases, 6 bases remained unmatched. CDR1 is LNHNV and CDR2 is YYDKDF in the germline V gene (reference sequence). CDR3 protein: CATSREGQVFDGYTF. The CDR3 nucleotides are TGTGCCACCAGCAGAGAGGGACAGGTATTTGATGGCTACACCTTC. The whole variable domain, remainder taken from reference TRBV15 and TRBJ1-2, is DAMVIQNPRYQVTQFGKPVTLSCSQTLNHNVMYWYQQKSSQAPKLLFHYYDKDFNNEADTPDNFQSRRPNTSFCFLDIRSPGLGDTAMYLCATSREGQVFDGYTFGSGTRLTVV.